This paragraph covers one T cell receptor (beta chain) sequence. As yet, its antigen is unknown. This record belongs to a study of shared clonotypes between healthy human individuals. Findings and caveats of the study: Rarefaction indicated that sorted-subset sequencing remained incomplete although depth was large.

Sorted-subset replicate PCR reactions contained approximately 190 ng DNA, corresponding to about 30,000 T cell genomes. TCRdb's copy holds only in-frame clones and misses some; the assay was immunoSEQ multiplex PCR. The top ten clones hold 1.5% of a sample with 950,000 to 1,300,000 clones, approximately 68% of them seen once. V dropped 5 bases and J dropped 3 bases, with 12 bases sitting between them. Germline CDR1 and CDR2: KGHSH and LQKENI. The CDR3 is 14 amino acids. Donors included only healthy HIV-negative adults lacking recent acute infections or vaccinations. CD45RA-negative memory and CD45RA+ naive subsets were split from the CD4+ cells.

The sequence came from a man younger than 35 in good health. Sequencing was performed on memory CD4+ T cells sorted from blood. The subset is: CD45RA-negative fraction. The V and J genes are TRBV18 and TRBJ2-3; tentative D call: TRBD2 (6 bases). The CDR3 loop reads CASSVSTRTDTQYF. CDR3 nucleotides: TGTGCCAGCTCAGTCTCGACTAGGACAGATACGCAGTATTTT.